The clone carrying this T cell receptor (beta chain) has only a few counts. Its specificity is not known. The data were produced by immunoSEQ multiplex PCR, yet TCRdb's version contains in-frame clones alone and is incomplete. The profile shows 55,000 to 80,000 clones, roughly four fifths of them singletons. The sample belongs to a study of OX40 agonist ivuxolimab in advanced cancers. At the level of the study: One hepatocellular carcinoma and two cutaneous melanoma patients partially responded. Study-wide points: Still undetermined is the antigen specificity of the expanded peripheral T cells.

V lost 0 bases and J lost 5, with 15 bases in between. Germline V CDR1 and CDR2: SGDLS, YYNGEE. This CDR3 contains 15 residues. The genes are TRBV9 and TRBJ2-7; D is possibly TRBD1 (6 bases). This clonotype was sampled from an adult with an advanced solid tumor such as melanoma, head and neck, liver or kidney cancer. Sequences were derived from CD4+ or CD8+ T cells sorted from blood, sampled in a trial of the OX40 agonist ivuxolimab. CDR3 sequence: CASSVVGGPPNEQYF. CDR3 DNA: TGTGCCAGCAGCGTAGTTGGGGGCCCTCCCAACGAGCAGTACTTC.